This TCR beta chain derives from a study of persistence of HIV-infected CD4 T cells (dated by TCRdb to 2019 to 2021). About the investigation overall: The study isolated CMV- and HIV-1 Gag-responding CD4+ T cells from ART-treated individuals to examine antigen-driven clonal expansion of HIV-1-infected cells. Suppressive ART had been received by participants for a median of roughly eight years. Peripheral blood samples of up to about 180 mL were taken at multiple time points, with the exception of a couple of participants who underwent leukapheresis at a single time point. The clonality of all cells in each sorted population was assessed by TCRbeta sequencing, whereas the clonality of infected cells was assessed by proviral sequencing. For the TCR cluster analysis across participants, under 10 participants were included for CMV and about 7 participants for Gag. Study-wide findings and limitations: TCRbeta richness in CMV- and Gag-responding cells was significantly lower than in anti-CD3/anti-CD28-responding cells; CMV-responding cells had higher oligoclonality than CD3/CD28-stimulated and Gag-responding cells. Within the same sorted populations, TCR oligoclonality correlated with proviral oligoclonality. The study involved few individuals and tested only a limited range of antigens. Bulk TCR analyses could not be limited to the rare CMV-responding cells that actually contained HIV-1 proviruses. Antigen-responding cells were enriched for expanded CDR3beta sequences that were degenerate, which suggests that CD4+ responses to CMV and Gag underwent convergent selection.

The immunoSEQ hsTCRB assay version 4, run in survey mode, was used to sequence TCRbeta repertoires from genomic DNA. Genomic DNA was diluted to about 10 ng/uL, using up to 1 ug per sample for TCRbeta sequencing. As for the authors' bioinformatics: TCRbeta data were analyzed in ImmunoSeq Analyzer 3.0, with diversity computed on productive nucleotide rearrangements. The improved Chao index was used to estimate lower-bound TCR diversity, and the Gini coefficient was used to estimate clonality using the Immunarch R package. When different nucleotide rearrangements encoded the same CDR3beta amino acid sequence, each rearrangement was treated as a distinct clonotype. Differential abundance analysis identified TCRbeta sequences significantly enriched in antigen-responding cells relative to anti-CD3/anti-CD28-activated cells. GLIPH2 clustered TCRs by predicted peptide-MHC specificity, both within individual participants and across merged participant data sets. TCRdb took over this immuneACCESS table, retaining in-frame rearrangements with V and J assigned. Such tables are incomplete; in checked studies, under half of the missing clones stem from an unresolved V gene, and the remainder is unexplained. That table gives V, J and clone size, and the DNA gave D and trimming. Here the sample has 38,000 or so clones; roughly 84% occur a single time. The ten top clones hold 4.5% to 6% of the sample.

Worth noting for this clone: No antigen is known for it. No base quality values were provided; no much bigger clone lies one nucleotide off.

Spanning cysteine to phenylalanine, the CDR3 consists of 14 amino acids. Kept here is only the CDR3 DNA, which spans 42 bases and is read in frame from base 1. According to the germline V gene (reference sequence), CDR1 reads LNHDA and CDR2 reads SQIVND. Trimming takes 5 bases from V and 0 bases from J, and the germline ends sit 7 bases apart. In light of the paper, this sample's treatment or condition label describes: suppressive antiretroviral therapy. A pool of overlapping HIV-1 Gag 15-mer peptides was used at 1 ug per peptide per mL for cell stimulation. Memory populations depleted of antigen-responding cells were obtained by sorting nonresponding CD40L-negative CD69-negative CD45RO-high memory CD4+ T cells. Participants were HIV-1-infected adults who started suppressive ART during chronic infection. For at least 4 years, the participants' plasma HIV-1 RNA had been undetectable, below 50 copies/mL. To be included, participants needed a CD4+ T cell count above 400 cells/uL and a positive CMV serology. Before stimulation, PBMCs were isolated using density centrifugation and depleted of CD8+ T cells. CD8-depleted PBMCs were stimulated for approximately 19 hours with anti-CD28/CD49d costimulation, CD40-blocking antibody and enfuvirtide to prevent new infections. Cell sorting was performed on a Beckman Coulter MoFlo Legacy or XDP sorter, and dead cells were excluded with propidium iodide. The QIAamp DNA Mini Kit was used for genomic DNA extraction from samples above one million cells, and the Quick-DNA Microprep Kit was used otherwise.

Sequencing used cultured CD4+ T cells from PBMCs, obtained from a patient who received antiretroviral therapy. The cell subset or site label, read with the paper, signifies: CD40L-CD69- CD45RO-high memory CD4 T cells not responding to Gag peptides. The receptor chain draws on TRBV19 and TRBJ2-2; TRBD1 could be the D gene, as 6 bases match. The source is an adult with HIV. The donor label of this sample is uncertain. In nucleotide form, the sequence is TGTGCCAGTAGTGACAGGCCGAACACCGGGGAGCTGTTTTTT. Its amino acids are CASSDRPNTGELFF.